This T cell receptor (beta chain) was found in a study of CD8 T cells in Susac syndrome. Whole-study context: At the time their blood was drawn, patients with Susac syndrome were either therapy-naive, on corticosteroids (with some of them also receiving intravenous immunoglobulin), or on intravenous immunoglobulin alone.

Worth noting for this clonotype: Its target is unknown.

The RNA input was about 0.5 to 1 ug, and it was reverse transcribed with random hexamers. The CDR3 of TCR beta was amplified by immunoSEQ multiplex PCR across 54 Vbeta and 13 Jbeta. TCRdb passed the immunoSEQ multiplex PCR reads through MiXCR, listing each CDR3 protein once. Of about 150,000 distinct CDR3 sequences listed, approximately 95% are singletons. Study-wide findings and caveats: Clonal expansion was missing from Susac syndrome CD4+ T cell repertoires.

While CD8+ and CD4+ T cells were isolated negatively, TEMRA cells were enriched by FACS. CDR1 LGHDT and CDR2 YNNKEL come from the germline V gene (reference sequence). V lost 5 bases to trimming and J lost 8 bases, with 13 bases between them. The CDR3 is made up of 12 amino acids. Sample: CD4+ T cells from PBMCs. The clonotype originates from a human donor with Susac syndrome. The rearrangement links TRBV3-1 to TRBJ2-7; a possible D gene is TRBD1 (6 bases). The CDR3 sequence is CASSSEGEQQYF. The CDR3 bases are TGTGCCAGCAGCTCCGAGGGGGAGCAGCAGTACTTC.